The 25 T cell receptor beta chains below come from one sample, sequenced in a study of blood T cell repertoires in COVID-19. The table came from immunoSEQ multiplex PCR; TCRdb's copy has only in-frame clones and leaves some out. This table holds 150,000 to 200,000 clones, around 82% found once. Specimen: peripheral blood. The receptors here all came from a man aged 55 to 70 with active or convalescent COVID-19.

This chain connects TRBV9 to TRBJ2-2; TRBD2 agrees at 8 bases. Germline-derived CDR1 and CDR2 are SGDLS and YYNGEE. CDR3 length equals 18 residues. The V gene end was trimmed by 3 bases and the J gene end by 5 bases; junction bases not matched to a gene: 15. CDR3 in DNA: TGTGCCAGCAGCGCCCGCTCCCGGACTAGCAAGGGGACCGGGGAGCTGTTTTTT. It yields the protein CASSARSRTSKGTGELFF.

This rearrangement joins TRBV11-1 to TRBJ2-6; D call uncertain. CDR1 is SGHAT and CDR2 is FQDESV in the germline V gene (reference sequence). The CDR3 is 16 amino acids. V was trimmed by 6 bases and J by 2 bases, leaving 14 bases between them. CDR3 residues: CASSSDIGPGANVLTF. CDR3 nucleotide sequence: TGTGCCAGCAGTTCAGACATAGGCCCTGGGGCCAACGTCCTGACTTTC.

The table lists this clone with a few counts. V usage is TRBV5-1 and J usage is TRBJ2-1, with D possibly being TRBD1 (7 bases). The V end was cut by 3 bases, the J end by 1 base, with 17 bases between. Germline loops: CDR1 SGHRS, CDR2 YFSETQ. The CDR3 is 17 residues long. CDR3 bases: TGCGCCAGCAGCTGGGGGAGGACAGGCGCATCCTACAATGAGCAGTTCTTC. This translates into CASSWGRTGASYNEQFF.

This chain's CDR3 is CASSTGGGGARKLFF. Written as DNA, the CDR3 is TGCGCCAGCAGTACGGGCGGAGGGGGCGCGAGGAAACTGTTTTTT. This chain joins TRBV10-1 and TRBJ1-4, with TRBD1 matching 7 bases. The CDR3 length is 15 residues. The V segment lost 5 bases and the J segment 11 bases; nucleotides outside the gene matches: 14. The germline gives CDR1 WNHNN, CDR2 SYGVQD (reference sequence).

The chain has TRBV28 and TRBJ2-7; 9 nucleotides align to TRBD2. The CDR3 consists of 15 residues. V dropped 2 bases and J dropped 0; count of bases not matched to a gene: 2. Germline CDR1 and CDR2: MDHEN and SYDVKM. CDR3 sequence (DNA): TGTGCCAGCAGTTTAGGGACTAGCAGCTCCTACGAGCAGTACTTC. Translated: CASSLGTSSSYEQYF.

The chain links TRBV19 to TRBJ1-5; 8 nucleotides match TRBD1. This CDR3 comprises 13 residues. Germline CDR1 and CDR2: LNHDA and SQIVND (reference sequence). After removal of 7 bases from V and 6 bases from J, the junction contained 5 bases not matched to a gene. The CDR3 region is CASTQGASQPQHF. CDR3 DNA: TGTGCCAGTACTCAGGGGGCGAGTCAGCCCCAGCATTTT.

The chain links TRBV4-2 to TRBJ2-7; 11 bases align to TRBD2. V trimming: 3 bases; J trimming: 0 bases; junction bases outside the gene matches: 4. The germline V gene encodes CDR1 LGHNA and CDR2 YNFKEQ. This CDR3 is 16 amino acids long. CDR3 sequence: CASSQAGTSGSYEQYF. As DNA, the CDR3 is TGTGCCAGCAGCCAGGCCGGGACTAGCGGCTCCTACGAGCAGTACTTC.

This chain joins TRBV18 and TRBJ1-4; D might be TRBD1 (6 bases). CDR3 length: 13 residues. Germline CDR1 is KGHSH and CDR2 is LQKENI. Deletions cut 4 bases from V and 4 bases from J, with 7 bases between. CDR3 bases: TGTGCCAGCTCACGACAGGATAATGAAAAACTGTTTTTT. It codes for CASSRQDNEKLFF.

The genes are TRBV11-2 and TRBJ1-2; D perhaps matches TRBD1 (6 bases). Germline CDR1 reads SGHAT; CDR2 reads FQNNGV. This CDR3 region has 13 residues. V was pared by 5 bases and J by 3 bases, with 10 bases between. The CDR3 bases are TGTGCCAGCAGCCGGACAGCGGACTATGGCTACACCTTC. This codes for CASSRTADYGYTF.

The CDR3 bases are TGTGCCAGCAGTTTATCCGCAGGGGGCTGGTCCTACGAGCAGTACTTC. Translated, it gives CASSLSAGGWSYEQYF. The chain combines TRBV27 with TRBJ2-7, with 8 bases identical to TRBD1. CDR3 length equals 16 residues. With V trimmed by 0 bases and J by 1 base, 5 bases remained unmatched. The germline CDR1 and CDR2 sequences are MNHEY and SMNVEV (reference sequence).

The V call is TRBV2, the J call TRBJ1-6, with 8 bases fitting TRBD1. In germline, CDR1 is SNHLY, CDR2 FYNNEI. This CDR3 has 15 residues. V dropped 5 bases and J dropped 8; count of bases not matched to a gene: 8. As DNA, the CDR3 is TGTGCCAGCAGTAACCTAGACAGGGGTGATTCACCCCTCCACTTT. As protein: CASSNLDRGDSPLHF.

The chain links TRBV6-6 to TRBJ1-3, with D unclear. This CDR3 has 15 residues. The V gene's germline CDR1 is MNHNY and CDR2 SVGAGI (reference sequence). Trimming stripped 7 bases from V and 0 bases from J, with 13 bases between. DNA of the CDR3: TGTGCCAGCATCCAAGTGGTCAGCTCTGGAAACACCATATATTTT. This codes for CASIQVVSSGNTIYF.

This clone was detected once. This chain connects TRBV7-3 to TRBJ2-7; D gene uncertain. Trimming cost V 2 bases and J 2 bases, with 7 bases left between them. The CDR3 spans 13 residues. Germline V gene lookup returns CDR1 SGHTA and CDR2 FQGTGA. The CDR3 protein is CASSLSVTYEQYF. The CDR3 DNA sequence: TGTGCCAGCAGCTTATCCGTAACCTACGAGCAGTACTTC. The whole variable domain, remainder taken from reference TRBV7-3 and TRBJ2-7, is GAGVSQTPSNKVTEKGKYVELRCDPISGHTALYWYRQSLGQGPEFLIYFQGTGAADDSGLPNDRFFAVRPEGSVSTLKIQRTERGDSAVYLCASSLSVTYEQYFGPGTRLTVT.

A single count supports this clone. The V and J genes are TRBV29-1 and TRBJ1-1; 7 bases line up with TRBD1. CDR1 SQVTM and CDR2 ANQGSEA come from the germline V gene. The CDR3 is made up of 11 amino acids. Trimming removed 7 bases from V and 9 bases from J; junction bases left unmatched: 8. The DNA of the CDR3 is TGCAGCGCTGCACCACAGGGGAAAGCTTTCTTT. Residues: CSAAPQGKAFF. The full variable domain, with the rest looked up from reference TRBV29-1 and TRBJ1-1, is SAVISQKPSRDICQRGTSLTIQCQVDSQVTMMFWYRQQPGQSLTLIATANQGSEATYESGFVIDKFPISRPNLTFSTLTVSNMSPEDSSIYLCSAAPQGKAFFGQGTRLTVV.

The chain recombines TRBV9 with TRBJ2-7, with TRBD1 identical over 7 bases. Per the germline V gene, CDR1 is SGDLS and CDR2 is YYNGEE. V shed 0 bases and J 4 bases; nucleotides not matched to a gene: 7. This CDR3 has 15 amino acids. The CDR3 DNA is TGTGCCAGCAGCGTAGGGCAGGGGGTTGTTTACGAGCAGTACTTC. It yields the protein CASSVGQGVVYEQYF.

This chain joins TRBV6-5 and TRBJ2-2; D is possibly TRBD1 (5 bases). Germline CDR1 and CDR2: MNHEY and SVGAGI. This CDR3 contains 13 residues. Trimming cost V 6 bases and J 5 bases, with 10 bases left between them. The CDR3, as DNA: TGTGCCAGCAGACCTCAGGGAACCGGGGAGCTGTTTTTT. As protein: CASRPQGTGELFF.

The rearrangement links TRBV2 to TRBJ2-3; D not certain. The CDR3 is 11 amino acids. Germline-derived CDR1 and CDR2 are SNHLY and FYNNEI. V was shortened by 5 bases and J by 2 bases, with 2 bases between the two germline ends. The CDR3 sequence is CASSYTDTQYF. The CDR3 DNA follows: TGTGCCAGCAGTTACACAGATACGCAGTATTTT.

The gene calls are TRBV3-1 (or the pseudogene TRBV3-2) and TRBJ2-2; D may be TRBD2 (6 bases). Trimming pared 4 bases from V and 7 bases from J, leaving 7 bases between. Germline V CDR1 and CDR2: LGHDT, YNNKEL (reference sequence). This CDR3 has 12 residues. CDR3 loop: CASSLGGGELFF. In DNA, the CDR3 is TGTGCCAGCAGCCTGGGGGGCGGGGAGCTGTTTTTT.

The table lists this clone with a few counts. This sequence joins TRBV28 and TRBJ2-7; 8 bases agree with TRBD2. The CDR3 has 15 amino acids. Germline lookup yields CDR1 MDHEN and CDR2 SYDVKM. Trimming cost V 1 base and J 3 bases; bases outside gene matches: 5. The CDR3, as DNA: TGTGCCAGCAGTTTATACCTTAGCGGGATCTACGAGCAGTACTTC. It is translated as CASSLYLSGIYEQYF. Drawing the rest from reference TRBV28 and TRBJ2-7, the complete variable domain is DVKVTQSSRYLVKRTGEKVFLECVQDMDHENMFWYRQDPGLGLRLIYFSYDVKMKEKGDIPEGYSVSREKKERFSLILESASTNQTSMYLCASSLYLSGIYEQYFGPGTRLTVT.

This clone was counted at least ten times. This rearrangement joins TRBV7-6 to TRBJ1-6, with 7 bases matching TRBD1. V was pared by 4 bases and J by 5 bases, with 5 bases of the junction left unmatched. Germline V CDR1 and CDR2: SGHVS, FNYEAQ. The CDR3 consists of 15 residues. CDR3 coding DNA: TGTGCCAGCAGCTCCCAGACAGGGAATAATTCACCCCTCCACTTT. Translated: CASSSQTGNNSPLHF.

Written as DNA, the CDR3 is TGTGCCGCCTCTACTAGCGGGAACCGGAATGAGCAGTTCTTC. Protein product: CAASTSGNRNEQFF. The chain joins TRBV6-5 to TRBJ2-1; TRBD2 matches 10 bases. Unmatched junction bases numbered 11, after V lost 11 bases and J lost 7 bases. This CDR3 has 14 residues. Germline V gene sequence: CDR1 MNHEY, CDR2 SVGAGI.

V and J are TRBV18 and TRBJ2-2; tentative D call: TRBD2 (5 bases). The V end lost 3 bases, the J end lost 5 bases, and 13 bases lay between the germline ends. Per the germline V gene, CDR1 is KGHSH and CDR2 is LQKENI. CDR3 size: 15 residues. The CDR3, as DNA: TGTGCCAGCTCACCCCAAAGCCGGGATACCGGGGAGCTGTTTTTT. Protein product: CASSPQSRDTGELFF.

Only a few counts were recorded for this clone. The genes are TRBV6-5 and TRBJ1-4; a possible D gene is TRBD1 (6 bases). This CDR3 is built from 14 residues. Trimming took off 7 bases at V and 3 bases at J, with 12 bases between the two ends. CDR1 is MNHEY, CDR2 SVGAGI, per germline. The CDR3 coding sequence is TGTGCCAGCAAATTAGGGGGTCCTAATGAAAAACTGTTTTTT. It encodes CASKLGGPNEKLFF.

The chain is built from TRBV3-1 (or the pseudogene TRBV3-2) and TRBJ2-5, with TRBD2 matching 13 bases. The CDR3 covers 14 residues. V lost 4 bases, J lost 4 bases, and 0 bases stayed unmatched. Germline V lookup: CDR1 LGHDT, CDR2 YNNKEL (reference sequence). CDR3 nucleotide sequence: TGTGCCAGCAGCCGACTAGCGGGAGGAGAGACCCAGTACTTC. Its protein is CASSRLAGGETQYF.

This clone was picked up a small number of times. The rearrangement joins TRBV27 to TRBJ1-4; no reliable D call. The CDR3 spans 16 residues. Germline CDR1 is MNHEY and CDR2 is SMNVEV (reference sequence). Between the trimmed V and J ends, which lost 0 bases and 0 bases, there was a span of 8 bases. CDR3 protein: CASSLSADTTNEKLFF. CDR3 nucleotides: TGTGCCAGCAGTTTATCAGCTGATACAACTAATGAAAAACTGTTTTTT.